This T cell receptor (beta chain) is drawn from a study of shared clonotypes between healthy human individuals. About the study: The donors, a couple of women and a few men, were aged 18 to 49. There were three CD4 naive, three CD4 memory, two CD8 naive and one CD8 memory plates per donor.

Positive CCR7 selection of CD45RO-negative cells yielded the naive CD8 cells, and terminally differentiated effector memory CD45RA+ cells were excluded. There are 13 residues in the CDR3. V lost 2 bases, J lost 6 bases, and 10 bases lay in between. CDR1 is MDHEN and CDR2 is SYDVKM in the germline V gene. TCRdb's table, derived via immunoSEQ multiplex PCR, lists solely in-frame clones and lacks some. The sample has roughly 590,000 clones; roughly 95% are singletons. Sequenced input: naive CD8+ T cells sorted from blood. The sequence came from a woman under 40 in good health. V usage is TRBV28 and J usage is TRBJ1-2; weak D call: TRBD1 (5 bases). CDR3 DNA: TGTGCCAGCAGTTTACGGGGCGCTAATGGCTACACCTTC. Translation gives CASSLRGANGYTF.